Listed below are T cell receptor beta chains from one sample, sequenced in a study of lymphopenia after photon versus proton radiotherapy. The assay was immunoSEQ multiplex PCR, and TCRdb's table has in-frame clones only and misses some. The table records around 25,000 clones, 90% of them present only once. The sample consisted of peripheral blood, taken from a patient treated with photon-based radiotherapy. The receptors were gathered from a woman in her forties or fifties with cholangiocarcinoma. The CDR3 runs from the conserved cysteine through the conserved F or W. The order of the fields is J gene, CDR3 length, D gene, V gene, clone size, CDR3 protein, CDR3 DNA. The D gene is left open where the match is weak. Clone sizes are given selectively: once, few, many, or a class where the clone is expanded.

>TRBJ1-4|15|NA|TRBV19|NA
CASSGWTHRNEKLFF
TGTGCCAGTAGTGGCTGGACGCACAGGAATGAAAAACTGTTTTTT
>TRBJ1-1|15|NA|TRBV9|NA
CASSPRSSGTTEAFF
TGTGCCAGCAGCCCTCGAAGCTCGGGGACCACTGAAGCTTTCTTT
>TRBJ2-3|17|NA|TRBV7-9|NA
CASSLAVQVSSTDTQYF
TGTGCCAGCAGCTTAGCTGTGCAGGTCTCTAGCACAGATACGCAGTATTTT
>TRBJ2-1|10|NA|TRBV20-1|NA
CSALGNEQFF
TGCAGTGCTTTAGGCAATGAGCAGTTCTTC
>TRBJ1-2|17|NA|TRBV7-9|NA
CASSPTLTELGVGGYTF
TGTGCCAGCAGCCCGACCCTGACAGAACTAGGAGTAGGTGGCTACACCTTC
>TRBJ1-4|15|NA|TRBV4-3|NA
CASSQVENPGEKLFF
TGCGCCAGCAGCCAAGTGGAGAACCCGGGTGAAAAACTGTTTTTT
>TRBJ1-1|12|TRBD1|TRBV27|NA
CASTTGGGEAFF
TGTGCCAGCACAACAGGGGGCGGTGAAGCTTTCTTT
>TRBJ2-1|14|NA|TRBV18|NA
CASSPAGTLNEQFF
TGTGCCAGCTCACCGGCCGGGACGCTCAATGAGCAGTTCTTC
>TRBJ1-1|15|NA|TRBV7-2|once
CASSLVAAGLTEAFF
TGTGCCAGCAGCTTAGTAGCGGCAGGGCTTACTGAAGCTTTCTTT
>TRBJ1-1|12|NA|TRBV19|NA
CASRRGLTEAFF
TGTGCCAGCCGCCGAGGCCTCACTGAAGCTTTCTTT
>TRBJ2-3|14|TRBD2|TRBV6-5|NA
CASSYGGGADTQYF
TGTGCCAGCAGTTACGGCGGGGGAGCCGATACGCAGTATTTT
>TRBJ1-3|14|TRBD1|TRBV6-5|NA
CASSTGTAGNTIYF
TGTGCCAGCAGCACCGGGACAGCAGGAAACACCATATATTTT
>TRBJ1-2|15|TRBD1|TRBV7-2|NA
CASSPGQGILYGYTF
TGTGCCAGCAGCCCGGGACAGGGGATTCTCTATGGCTACACCTTC
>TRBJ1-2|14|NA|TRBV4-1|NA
CASSQDPPGYGYTF
TGCGCCAGCAGCCAAGATCCCCCAGGCTATGGCTACACCTTC
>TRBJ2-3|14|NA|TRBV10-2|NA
CASSERTIRDTQYF
TGCGCCAGCAGTGAAAGGACTATTCGCGATACGCAGTATTTT
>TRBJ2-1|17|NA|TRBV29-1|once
CSAEGVRQGVSYNEQFF
TGCAGCGCCGAAGGGGTACGCCAAGGAGTCTCCTACAATGAGCAGTTCTTC
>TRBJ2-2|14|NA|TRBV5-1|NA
CASSLPQGPGELFF
TGCGCCAGCAGCCTTCCACAGGGCCCCGGGGAGCTGTTTTTT
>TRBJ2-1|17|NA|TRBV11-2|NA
CASSSPWTAGSYNEQFF
TGTGCCAGCAGCTCCCCCTGGACCGCTGGCTCCTACAATGAGCAGTTCTTC
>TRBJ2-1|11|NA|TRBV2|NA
CASSEAGPQFF
TGTGCCAGCAGTGAGGCGGGGCCCCAGTTCTTC
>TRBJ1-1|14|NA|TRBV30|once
CAWIFQGRSTEAFF
TGTGCCTGGATATTCCAGGGAAGGAGCACTGAAGCTTTCTTT